A single T cell receptor (beta chain) is shown here with its context. The data belong to a study of blood T cell repertoires in COVID-19. Overall study: Some COVID-19 samples were acute and others convalescent; all came from the United States, Italy and Spain.

This CDR3 contains 14 residues. The junction had 4 bases not matched to a gene; V was cut back by 4 bases and J by 3 bases. From germline, CDR1 is SGHTA and CDR2 FQGNSA. Only in-frame clones appear in the TCRdb table, and some are missing; sequencing was by immunoSEQ multiplex PCR. Altogether about 140,000 clones are present, 84% being singletons, with the ten largest covering approximately 8.9%. Seattle patients were enrolled while actively infected and followed longitudinally. Sequenced: peripheral blood. This receptor was obtained from a man aged 30 to 45 with COVID-19, enrolled during active disease. The gene calls are TRBV7-2 and TRBJ1-1; TRBD1 matches at 8 bases. The CDR3 DNA sequence: TGTGCCAGCAGCTCGGACAGGGTAGACACTGAAGCTTTCTTT. Translated, it gives CASSSDRVDTEAFF.